The 24 T cell receptor beta chains presented below share a single source sample, sequenced in a study of CD8 T cells in ankylosing spondylitis. The study's findings and limits: Apparently characteristic of ankylosing spondylitis blood was a TCR beta motif (about 8 highly homologous variants).

These TCRs are of unknown antigen specificity. Each CDR3 protein is one row after TCRdb ran MiXCR on the 5' RACE reads. The profile shows about 200,000 distinct CDR3 sequences, 5.5% to 7.5% of them singletons. Sequenced material: blood, either unsorted or a sorted T cell fraction (not recorded which). Receptor source: a male donor with ankylosing spondylitis.

This clonotype appeared many times. The rearrangement links TRBV9 to TRBJ2-3; D not resolved. V was pared by 0 bases and J by 5 bases, with 4 bases between. The CDR3 has 12 residues. Germline V gene data show CDR1 as SGDLS and CDR2 as YYNGEE. CDR3 sequence: CASSVVGDTQYF. The CDR3 nucleotides are TGTGCCAGCAGCGTAGTTGGAGATACGCAGTATTTT. The whole variable domain, remainder taken from reference TRBV9 and TRBJ2-3, is DSGVTQTPKHLITATGQRVTLRCSPRSGDLSVYWYQQSLDQGLQFLIQYYNGEERAKGNILERFSAQQFPDLHSELNLSSLELGDSALYFCASSVVGDTQYFGPGTRLTVL.

This clonotype was counted many times. The rearrangement joins TRBV20-1 to TRBJ2-5; D may be TRBD1 (6 bases). CDR3 length: 15 amino acids. Germline V gene data show CDR1 as DFQATT and CDR2 as SNEGSKA (reference sequence). Trimming stripped 4 bases from V and 7 bases from J, with 22 bases between. The CDR3 nucleotides are TGCAGTGCTATAGGGCGACAGGACCCTTTGTGGACCCAGTACTTC. The encoded protein is CSAIGRQDPLWTQYF.

This clonotype has a count of ten or more. The rearrangement links TRBV19 to TRBJ1-5; D remains unclear. Deletions cut 2 bases from V and 6 bases from J, with 8 bases between. The CDR3 runs 13 residues. Germline values: CDR1 LNHDA, CDR2 SQIVND (reference sequence). CDR3: CASSIWMGQPQHF. CDR3 coding DNA: TGTGCCAGTAGTATATGGATGGGTCAGCCCCAGCATTTT.

This sequence joins TRBV6-1 and TRBJ2-7; D not resolved. Germline-derived CDR1 and CDR2 are MNHNS and SASEGT. This CDR3 region has 13 residues. The germline V and J ends were trimmed by 10 bases and 0 bases, with 13 bases remaining between them. The CDR3 spells CATYNTASYEQYF. The CDR3 nucleotides read TGTGCCACATACAACACCGCCTCCTACGAGCAGTACTTC.

The chain has TRBV3-1 and TRBJ1-2, with D perhaps TRBD1 (5 bases). Germline V lookup: CDR1 LGHDT, CDR2 YNNKEL (reference sequence). This CDR3 has 15 amino acids. Trimming took off 1 base at V and 5 bases at J, with 14 bases between the two ends. CDR3 sequence reads: CASSQGEVGPYGYTF. The CDR3 DNA follows: TGTGCCAGCAGCCAAGGGGAGGTGGGGCCATATGGCTACACCTTC.

In this sample, this clonotype turned up many times. V usage is TRBV28 and J usage is TRBJ2-7, with TRBD2 identical over 9 bases. This CDR3 has 15 amino acids. Per the germline V gene, CDR1 is MDHEN and CDR2 is SYDVKM. The J segment lost 0 bases and the V segment lost 6 bases, leaving 6 bases of the junction unmatched. The CDR3 region has the DNA TGTGCCAGCAGAGAGAGGACTAGCGCCTCCTACGAGCAGTACTTC. Encoded protein: CASRERTSASYEQYF. The complete variable domain, with remaining parts taken from reference TRBV28 and TRBJ2-7, reads DVKVTQSSRYLVKRTGEKVFLECVQDMDHENMFWYRQDPGLGLRLIYFSYDVKMKEKGDIPEGYSVSREKKERFSLILESASTNQTSMYLCASRERTSASYEQYFGPGTRLTVT.

The table lists this clonotype with many counts. The chain uses TRBV15 and TRBJ2-7, with 10 bases matching TRBD1. The CDR3 sequence is 16 residues long. J lost 4 bases, V lost 0 bases, and 6 bases had no gene match. Germline CDR1 and CDR2: LNHNV and YYDKDF (reference sequence). The CDR3 DNA is TGTGCCACCAGCAGAGATCGGGACAGGGGTACTTACGAGCAGTACTTC. Its protein is CATSRDRDRGTYEQYF.

This clonotype occurred a few times. This rearrangement joins TRBV7-9 to TRBJ2-7; possible D gene TRBD2, 6 bases. Germline-derived CDR1 and CDR2 are SEHNR and FQNEAQ (reference sequence). The CDR3 is 17 amino acids. Trimming pared 1 base from V and 2 bases from J, leaving 18 bases between. The CDR3 DNA reads TGTGCCAGCAGCTTAGGTGGGGTAGGAGGGTACGCCTACGAGCAGTACTTC. Translating it yields CASSLGGVGGYAYEQYF.

This rearrangement joins TRBV7-8 to TRBJ2-5; D may correspond to TRBD1 or TRBD2 (6 bases each). Germline V CDR1 and CDR2: SGHVS, FQNEAQ. V was clipped by 3 bases and J by 3 bases, with 17 bases between them. The CDR3 has 16 amino acids. The CDR3 sequence is CASSFPIGGGEETQYF. In DNA, the CDR3 is TGTGCCAGCAGCTTCCCAATCGGGGGCGGGGAAGAGACCCAGTACTTC.

There are a few counts of this clonotype. The chain is built from TRBV6-2 or TRBV6-3 and TRBJ2-1; tentatively, D is TRBD2 (6 bases). There are 13 residues in the CDR3. Germline CDR1 and CDR2: MNHEY and SVGEGT. V was trimmed by 2 bases and J by 9 bases, leaving 11 bases between them. The CDR3 DNA reads as TGTGCCAGCAGTTACCCGGAGGAGGGTGAGCAGTTCTTC. Its protein product is CASSYPEEGEQFF.

This clonotype was counted ten times or more. The J gene is TRBJ2-5, the V gene TRBV27; D perhaps matches TRBD2 (6 bases). This CDR3 has 18 amino acids. Looked up from germline, CDR1 is MNHEY and CDR2 is SMNVEV (reference sequence). Trimming took off 7 bases at V and 4 bases at J, with 28 bases between the two ends. This CDR3 reads CASKIYWTWGTPPETQYF. Here the CDR3 DNA reads TGTGCCAGCAAAATATACTGGACTTGGGGGACTCCGCCAGAGACCCAGTACTTC.

This clonotype was found many times. The V gene is TRBV4-1, the J gene TRBJ2-7, with 8 positions matching TRBD1. From germline, CDR1 is MGHRA and CDR2 YSYEKL. J gave up 7 bases and V 4 bases, and 9 bases lay outside the gene matches. This CDR3 spans 14 amino acids. The CDR3 DNA reads as TGCGCCAGCAGCCTTCGGACAGGGTCGGGGGAGCAGTACTTC. It specifies CASSLRTGSGEQYF.

The chain links TRBV7-6 to TRBJ2-5, with 7 bases fitting TRBD1. The CDR3 runs to 15 residues. The V segment lost 5 bases and the J segment 4 bases; nucleotides outside the gene matches: 10. Looked up from germline, CDR1 is SGHVS and CDR2 is FNYEAQ. CDR3 coding DNA: TGTGCCAGCAGCCCATTGACAAGGGGGCTAGAGACCCAGTACTTC. Amino acids: CASSPLTRGLETQYF.

This clonotype was counted at least ten times. The chain combines TRBV28 with TRBJ2-5; maybe TRBD1 (5 bases). The length of the CDR3 is 22 residues. In germline, CDR1 is MDHEN, CDR2 SYDVKM. V was cut by 3 bases and J by 3 bases, with 35 bases left in between. The CDR3 DNA follows: TGTGCCAGCAGTTTTCTCTGGGTCAGCGAAGCGAGTGGAAGGGGTCCCAAAGAGACCCAGTACTTC. Its translation: CASSFLWVSEASGRGPKETQYF.

This clonotype was observed a handful of times. The chain joins TRBV3-1 to TRBJ2-2; tentative D call: TRBD2 (6 bases). CDR1 is LGHDT, CDR2 YNNKEL, per germline (reference sequence). The CDR3 spans 17 residues. V dropped 0 bases and J dropped 5 bases, with 16 bases sitting between them. CDR3 protein: CASSQDRFSEGTGELFF. DNA for the CDR3: TGTGCCAGCAGCCAAGATAGGTTTTCGGAGGGGACCGGGGAGCTGTTTTTT.

This clonotype occurred many times. This chain joins TRBV7-9 and TRBJ1-1, with a possible D match to TRBD1 (6 bases). Germline V gene sequence: CDR1 SEHNR, CDR2 FQNEAQ (reference sequence). The CDR3 covers 15 residues. The ends were cut back, 2 bases at V and 1 base at J, with 11 bases in the middle. CDR3: CASSLRDTENTEAFF. CDR3 nucleotides: TGTGCCAGCAGCTTACGGGACACAGAGAACACTGAAGCTTTCTTT.

In its sample, this clonotype was seen a few times. This CDR3 is CASSERRSPREKLFF. Written as DNA, the CDR3 is TGTGCCAGCAGCGAGCGGCGCTCACCCAGGGAAAAACTGTTTTTT. The gene calls are TRBV7-9 and TRBJ1-4; D is undetermined. Germline assignment: CDR1 SEHNR and CDR2 FQNEAQ (reference sequence). Trimming took off 5 bases at V and 8 bases at J, with 18 bases between the two ends. CDR3 length: 15 residues.

This clonotype was observed a handful of times. V is TRBV6-1 and J is TRBJ1-4, with a tentative D call TRBD1 (6 bases). The V end lost 5 bases, the J end lost 4 bases, and 11 bases lay between the germline ends. The CDR3 loop spans 14 amino acids. Per germline, CDR1 MNHNS and CDR2 SASEGT. The CDR3 reads CASSQGGGNEKLFF. The CDR3 DNA sequence: TGTGCCAGCAGTCAAGGGGGGGGTAATGAAAAACTGTTTTTT.

This clonotype was detected many times. This rearrangement joins TRBV29-1 to TRBJ1-1; TRBD1 matches at 7 bases. Per germline, CDR1 SQVTM and CDR2 ANQGSEA. J gave up 1 base and V 7 bases, and 6 bases lay outside the gene matches. The CDR3 sequence is 13 residues long. CDR3: CSAAGGENTEAFF. The CDR3 region has the DNA TGCAGCGCAGCAGGGGGTGAGAACACTGAAGCTTTCTTT.

The table lists this clonotype with a few counts. This rearrangement joins TRBV18 to TRBJ1-2, with TRBD1 identical over 7 bases. Germline CDR1 reads KGHSH; CDR2 reads LQKENI. This CDR3 contains 16 residues. The trim removed 6 bases at V and 1 base at J, leaving 11 bases unmatched. The CDR3 loop is CASSPTEGARNYGYTF. In nucleotides, the CDR3 is TGTGCCAGCTCCCCCACTGAGGGGGCGCGTAACTATGGCTACACCTTC.

In its sample, this clonotype was seen many times. The chain joins TRBV18 to TRBJ2-7; TRBD1 is a possible D gene (5 bases). Germline assignment: CDR1 KGHSH and CDR2 LQKENI. The length of the CDR3 is 13 residues. Deletions cut 5 bases from V and 4 bases from J, with 12 bases between. DNA of the CDR3: TGTGCCAGCTCAGAGTCTGGGGCTTACGAGCAGTACTTC. Amino acid sequence: CASSESGAYEQYF.

This clonotype was seen many times. V usage is TRBV6-1 and J usage is TRBJ2-7; 7 positions agree with TRBD1. The junction had 9 bases not matched to a gene; V was cut back by 5 bases and J by 5 bases. Germline loops: CDR1 MNHNS, CDR2 SASEGT. The CDR3 is 14 residues long. The CDR3 coding sequence is TGTGCCAGCAGTCCCGGGGACAGTCTCCACGAGCAGTACTTC. Translated, it gives CASSPGDSLHEQYF.

This rearrangement joins TRBV4-2 to TRBJ2-7; tentatively, D is TRBD2 (6 bases). V was cut by 0 bases and J by 1 base, with 13 bases left in between. The CDR3 contains 16 residues. CDR1 is LGHNA and CDR2 is YNFKEQ in the germline V gene. The CDR3 region has the DNA TGTGCCAGCAGCCAAGAAGGGGCGGGGACGTCCTACGAGCAGTACTTC. It specifies CASSQEGAGTSYEQYF.

At least ten counts were recorded for this clonotype. The chain couples TRBV12-3 or TRBV12-4 to TRBJ1-4; 9 bases line up with TRBD1. Trimming at V came to 5 bases and at J to 7 bases, leaving 8 bases not matched to a gene. CDR3 length equals 15 residues. CDR3 coding DNA: TGTGCCAGCAGTCCCCCGGGACAGGGCCCTGAAAAACTGTTTTTT. Its protein product is CASSPPGQGPEKLFF.